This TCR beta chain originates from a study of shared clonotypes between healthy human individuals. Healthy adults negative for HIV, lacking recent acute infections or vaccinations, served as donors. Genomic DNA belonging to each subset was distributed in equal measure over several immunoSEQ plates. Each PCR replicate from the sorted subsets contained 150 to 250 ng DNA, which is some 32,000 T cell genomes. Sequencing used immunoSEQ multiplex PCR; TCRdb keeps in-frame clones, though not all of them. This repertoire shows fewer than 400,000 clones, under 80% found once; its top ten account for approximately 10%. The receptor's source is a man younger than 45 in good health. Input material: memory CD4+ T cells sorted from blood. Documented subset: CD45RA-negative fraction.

The CDR3: CASSVDFSGNEQFF. As DNA, the CDR3 is TGTGCCAGCAGCGTAGATTTTAGCGGGAATGAGCAGTTCTTC. The chain employs TRBV9 and TRBJ2-1; 7 bases are a match to TRBD2. Trimming at V came to 0 bases and at J to 7 bases, leaving 4 bases not matched to a gene. CDR3 length: 14 residues. CDR1 and CDR2 from the germline V gene are SGDLS and YYNGEE.